The sequence of this T cell receptor beta chain was determined in a study of PD-1 blockade in classical Hodgkin lymphoma. Study observations and caveats: Patients with a complete response exhibited baseline diversity comparable to newly diagnosed patients. Exclusion covered patients beginning nivolumab under 1 year post-ASCT.

Relapse after autologous stem cell transplantation occurred in every patient, and brentuximab vedotin exposure varied. Under best response, outcomes were complete response, partial response or progressive disease. A remark on this clone: Its cognate antigen is unknown.

The CDR3 loop spans 14 amino acids. CDR1 SEHNR and CDR2 FQNEAQ come from the germline V gene (reference sequence). With 5 bases removed from V and 5 bases from J, the gap between germline ends came to 13 bases. Some clones are missing from TCRdb's copy, which holds only in-frame ones; the method was immunoSEQ multiplex PCR. The repertoire has about 32,000 clones, approximately 80% of them found once; the top ten carry around a third. The TCR comes from a human donor with classical Hodgkin lymphoma. Material: peripheral blood mononuclear cells (PBMCs), obtained at baseline. This chain connects TRBV7-9 to TRBJ2-1; the D gene is possibly TRBD2 (6 bases). DNA for the CDR3: TGTGCCAGCAGCAAAGCGGGTATGCACAATGAGCAGTTCTTC. Protein: CASSKAGMHNEQFF.